The T cell receptor beta chain described here comes from a study of post-analysis software for immune sequencing data. cDNA libraries for TCR beta contained unique molecular identifiers. Using its own MiXCR run on the PCR reads, TCRdb lists one record per CDR3 protein. The sample lists just over 250,000 distinct CDR3 sequences, just over 35% occurring once. The CDR3 is made up of 14 amino acids. The ends lost 5 bases at V and 7 bases at J; junction bases unmatched: 9. The germline V gene encodes CDR1 MNHEY and CDR2 SVGEGT. Findings of the study overall: The study found TRBV5-6, TRBV5-1 and TRBV20-1 among a few TRBV segments more frequent in patients than controls.

In the case of this clonotype: Its specificity is unknown.

Sequenced sample: blood. This chain uses TRBV6-2 or TRBV6-3 with TRBJ2-7; the match to TRBD1 covers 9 bases. The receptor was isolated from a girl between 5 and 17 years old with multiple sclerosis. As DNA, the CDR3 is TGTGCCAGCAGTCGCGGGACAGGGCGTGAAGAGCAGTACTTC. It specifies CASSRGTGREEQYF.